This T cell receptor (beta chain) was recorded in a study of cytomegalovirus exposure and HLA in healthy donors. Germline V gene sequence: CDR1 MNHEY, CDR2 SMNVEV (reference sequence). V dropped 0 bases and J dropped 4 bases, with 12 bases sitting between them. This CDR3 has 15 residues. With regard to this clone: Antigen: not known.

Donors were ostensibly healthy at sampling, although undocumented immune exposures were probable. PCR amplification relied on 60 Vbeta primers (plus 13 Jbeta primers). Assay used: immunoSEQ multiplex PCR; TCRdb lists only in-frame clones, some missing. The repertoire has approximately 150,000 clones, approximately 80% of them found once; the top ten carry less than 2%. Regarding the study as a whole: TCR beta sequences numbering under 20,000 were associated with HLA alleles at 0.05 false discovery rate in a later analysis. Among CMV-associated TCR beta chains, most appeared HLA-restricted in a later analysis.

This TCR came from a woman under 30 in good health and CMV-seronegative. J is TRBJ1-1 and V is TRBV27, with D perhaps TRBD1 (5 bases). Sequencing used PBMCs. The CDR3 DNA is TGTGCCAGCAGTTTATCCCGGGGGTCGGGCACTGAAGCTTTCTTT. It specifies CASSLSRGSGTEAFF.